This TCR beta chain was identified in a study of T cell repertoires in cytomegalovirus infection. To note about this clonotype: Its antigen is undetermined.

Regarding the study as a whole: CMV carriers with the relevant HLA were identified by cumulative public TCR beta family frequency.

This CDR3 is 14 amino acids long. Trimming cost V 7 bases and J 8 bases, with 19 bases left between them. Germline CDR1 and CDR2: MNHEY and SMNVEV (reference sequence). TCRdb reanalysed the reads using MiXCR and keeps one entry per CDR3 protein. The sample includes 900,000 to 950,000 distinct CDR3 sequences, 25% to 40% seen only once; the top ten take 10% to 15%. The sequence derives from a human donor in good health (CMV status not recorded). Some clones in this sample may be carry-over from other donors' samples. This rearrangement joins TRBV27 to TRBJ2-3; D remains ambiguous. Sequenced here: cultured CD8+ T cells from PBMCs, sampled from culture after CMV antigen stimulation. CDR3: CASNATLGRVTQYF. DNA of the CDR3: TGTGCCAGCAACGCGACACTGGGCAGAGTTACGCAGTATTTT.